The 13 T cell receptor beta chains below all came from one sample that was sequenced in a study of blood T cell repertoires in COVID-19. Assay used: immunoSEQ multiplex PCR; TCRdb lists only in-frame clones, some missing. This sample yields around 240,000 clones, of which approximately 85% are seen a single time; over 1.5% belongs to the top ten. The sample was PBMCs or T cells enriched from blood (not recorded which). Every receptor here comes from a woman between 50 and 59 years old who had recovered from COVID-19.

This clone was picked up one time. This chain links TRBV19 with TRBJ2-7; TRBD1 is a possible D gene (5 bases). Germline values: CDR1 LNHDA, CDR2 SQIVND (reference sequence). This CDR3 has 15 amino acids. Trimming stripped 1 base from V and 1 base from J, with 11 bases between. The chain's CDR3 is CASSIAAGQSYEQYF. The CDR3 DNA follows: TGTGCCAGTAGTATAGCGGCAGGGCAATCCTACGAGCAGTACTTC.

V gene TRBV3-1 (or the pseudogene TRBV3-2) combines with J gene TRBJ1-3; TRBD1 might be the D (5 bases). The V gene lost 0 bases and the J gene lost 4 bases, with 19 bases spanning the gap. The germline gives CDR1 LGHDT, CDR2 YNNKEL (reference sequence). The CDR3 has 18 residues. The CDR3 sequence: CASSQEPSYGASGNTIYF. CDR3 DNA sequence: TGTGCCAGCAGCCAAGAACCGAGCTATGGGGCAAGCGGAAACACCATATATTTT.

The chain joins TRBV6-6 to TRBJ1-3; no firm D call. The germline gives CDR1 MNHNY, CDR2 SVGAGI (reference sequence). V was trimmed by 7 bases and J by 1 base, leaving 11 bases between them. The CDR3 contains 14 residues. The CDR3 coding sequence is TGTGCCAGCACCCGTTTAGTATCTGGAAACACCATATATTTT. This codes for CASTRLVSGNTIYF.

The chain is built from TRBV2 and TRBJ2-4; D might be TRBD2 (6 bases). Trimming removed 5 bases from V and 0 bases from J, with 17 bases in between. This CDR3 contains 17 residues. Germline V gene data show CDR1 as SNHLY and CDR2 as FYNNEI. The CDR3 region has the DNA TGTGCCAGCAGTCGGGACTCCCCCCCTCTAGCCAAAAACATTCAGTACTTC. This sequence encodes CASSRDSPPLAKNIQYF.

The V and J genes are TRBV7-6 and TRBJ2-7, with 9 nucleotides matching TRBD2. Germline loops: CDR1 SGHVS, CDR2 FNYEAQ. Trimming took 4 bases from V and 0 from J; bases not matched to a gene: 4. The CDR3 totals 15 residues. The DNA for the CDR3 is TGTGCCAGCAGCTCAGAACTAGCGGGCTCCTACGAGCAGTACTTC. This gives the protein CASSSELAGSYEQYF.

The chain joins TRBV7-8 to TRBJ2-1; 9 bases are shared with TRBD2. Germline CDR1 reads SGHVS; CDR2 reads FQNEAQ. The CDR3 totals 14 residues. V lost 6 bases, J lost 6 bases, and 6 bases stayed unmatched. This chain's CDR3 is CASSYSGSLNEQFF. CDR3 DNA: TGTGCCAGCAGTTATAGCGGGAGTCTCAATGAGCAGTTCTTC.

This chain links TRBV5-5 with TRBJ2-5; D gene uncertain. Germline CDR1 is SGHKS and CDR2 is YYEKEE (reference sequence). This CDR3 contains 14 residues. V lost 3 bases and J 2 bases, leaving 11 bases between the germline ends. CDR3 protein: CASSWADGQETQYF. CDR3 bases: TGTGCCAGCAGCTGGGCAGACGGTCAAGAGACCCAGTACTTC. Filled out from reference TRBV5-5 and TRBJ2-5, the complete variable domain reads DAGVTQSPTHLIKTRGQQVTLRCSPISGHKSVSWYQQVLGQGPQFIFQYYEKEERGRGNFPDRFSARQFPNYSSELNVNALLLGDSALYLCASSWADGQETQYFGPGTRLLVL.

The chain joins TRBV5-1 to TRBJ2-7; 9 positions match TRBD2. Germline trimming cut 1 base from V and 2 bases from J; bases unmatched to any gene: 4. Germline-derived CDR1 and CDR2 are SGHRS and YFSETQ. The CDR3 extends over 15 amino acids. CDR3 amino acids: CASSLLLAGTYEQYF. The CDR3 bases are TGCGCCAGCAGCTTGCTTCTAGCGGGGACCTACGAGCAGTACTTC. The full variable domain, completed using reference TRBV5-1 and TRBJ2-7, is KAGVTQTPRYLIKTRGQQVTLSCSPISGHRSVSWYQQTPGQGLQFLFEYFSETQRNKGNFPGRFSGRQFSNSRSEMNVSTLELGDSALYLCASSLLLAGTYEQYFGPGTRLTVT.

This chain uses TRBV19 with TRBJ1-5; 7 positions match TRBD1. Germline-derived CDR1 and CDR2 are LNHDA and SQIVND (reference sequence). This CDR3 spans 16 amino acids. The J segment lost 1 base and the V segment lost 2 bases, leaving 5 bases of the junction unmatched. The CDR3 bases are TGTGCCAGTAGTATATTAGAGACAGGGAGCAATCAGCCCCAGCATTTT. Translated, it gives CASSILETGSNQPQHF.

V is TRBV11-1 and J is TRBJ2-1, with a weak D call TRBD2 (5 bases). This CDR3 contains 16 residues. Trimming removed 4 bases from V and 0 bases from J, with 13 bases in between. CDR1 is SGHAT and CDR2 is FQDESV in the germline V gene (reference sequence). The CDR3 loop is CASSSRVKSSYNEQFF. DNA for the CDR3: TGTGCCAGCAGCTCGAGGGTCAAGAGCTCCTACAATGAGCAGTTCTTC. Full variable domain (rest looked up from reference TRBV11-1 and TRBJ2-1): EAEVAQSPRYKITEKSQAVAFWCDPISGHATLYWYRQILGQGPELLVQFQDESVVDDSQLPKDRFSAERLKGVDSTLKIQPAELGDSAMYLCASSSRVKSSYNEQFFGPGTRLTVL.

A remark on this clone: Distinct nucleotide sequences in the sample also encode this CDR3. This chain links TRBV5-1 with TRBJ2-1; D is unclear. Germline V lookup: CDR1 SGHRS, CDR2 YFSETQ. The CDR3 sequence is 15 residues long. Trimming took off 2 bases at V and 0 bases at J, with 9 bases between the two ends. Written as DNA, the CDR3 is TGCGCCAGCAGCTTAGTATCAGGCTCCTACAATGAGCAGTTCTTC. As protein: CASSLVSGSYNEQFF.

DNA for the CDR3: TGTGCCAGCAGTTTACGACTAGCGGGGGCCTACGAGCAGTACTTC. Translation gives CASSLRLAGAYEQYF. This chain links TRBV27 with TRBJ2-7; 12 bases map to TRBD2. Per the germline V gene, CDR1 is MNHEY and CDR2 is SMNVEV (reference sequence). The CDR3 spans 15 residues. With 2 bases clipped from V and 2 bases from J, the junction kept 1 base outside the gene matches.

The chain is built from TRBV7-8 and TRBJ1-2; 7 bases match TRBD1. Germline CDR1 SGHVS, CDR2 FQNEAQ. Trimming took 4 bases from V and 8 from J; bases not matched to a gene: 1. This CDR3 region has 11 residues. The DNA of the CDR3 is TGTGCCAGCAGCTCGGACAGGGGCTACACCTTC. Its translation: CASSSDRGYTF.